These 19 T cell receptor beta chains came from one sample sequenced in a study of shared clonotypes between healthy human individuals (TCRdb year 2020). The library was made by the immunoSEQ multiplex PCR assay. TCRdb carries this immuneACCESS record with in-frame sequences only. Its versions omit some clonotypes, under half of them owing to an unresolved V gene in the studies checked, with the rest unexplained. Present in this sample are a few million clones, around 90% of which were seen just once. The ten largest clones capture 0.3% to 0.4% of the sample. Sequenced material: naive CD4+ T cells from PBMCs. Explained via the paper, the cell subset or site label denotes: CD45RA+ positively selected. Receptors were obtained from a man between 18 and 35 years old in good health. Some clones in this sample may be carry-over from other donors' samples.

The chain is built from TRBV18 and TRBJ2-2; 11 nucleotides line up with TRBD2. CDR3 length: 18 residues. J gave up 0 bases and V 1 base, and 4 bases lay outside the gene matches. From germline, CDR1 is KGHSH and CDR2 LQKENI. CDR3 DNA: TGTGCCAGCTCACCACGCCTAGCGGGAGGCGCGAACACCGGGGAGCTGTTTTTT. This gives the protein CASSPRLAGGANTGELFF.

This clone appeared a few times. The rearrangement joins TRBV10-3 to TRBJ1-1; 7 nucleotides agree with TRBD1. V gave up 4 bases and J gave up 5 bases; unmatched junction bases: 10. The CDR3 covers 15 residues. From germline, CDR1 is ENHRY and CDR2 SYGVKD. The CDR3 sequence: CAISAKTGIYTEAFF. CDR3 nucleotides: TGTGCCATCAGTGCGAAGACAGGGATTTATACTGAAGCTTTCTTT.

V is TRBV5-1 and J is TRBJ2-5, with 7 nucleotides matching TRBD1. The J call may be wrong; the DNA end is better matched by TRBJ2-7. Per germline, CDR1 SGHRS and CDR2 YFSETQ. The CDR3 has 14 residues. CDR3 loop: CASSLADRANEQYF. The CDR3 DNA is TGCGCCAGCAGCTTGGCCGACAGGGCGAACGAGCAGTACTTC.

The gene calls are TRBV5-1 and TRBJ2-1, with 10 nucleotides matching TRBD2. The trim removed 0 bases at V and 4 bases at J, leaving 7 bases unmatched. The CDR3 consists of 17 residues. CDR1 is SGHRS and CDR2 is YFSETQ in the germline V gene. CDR3 sequence reads: CASSLVQRGLAYNEQFF. The CDR3 DNA reads TGCGCCAGCAGCTTGGTTCAGAGGGGACTAGCGTACAATGAGCAGTTCTTC. Full variable domain (remainder filled in from reference TRBV5-1 and TRBJ2-1): KAGVTQTPRYLIKTRGQQVTLSCSPISGHRSVSWYQQTPGQGLQFLFEYFSETQRNKGNFPGRFSGRQFSNSRSEMNVSTLELGDSALYLCASSLVQRGLAYNEQFFGPGTRLTVL.

This chain links TRBV30 with TRBJ1-5; no clear D. V was clipped by 0 bases and J by 4 bases, with 7 bases between them. The CDR3 extends over 13 amino acids. Germline V CDR1 and CDR2: GTSNPN, SVGIG (reference sequence). DNA for the CDR3: TGTGCCTGGAGTGTAAGGGAGAATCAGCCCCAGCATTTT. The encoded protein is CAWSVRENQPQHF.

Worth noting for this clone: This specimen includes other DNA sequences encoding the same CDR3. The chain has TRBV7-3 and TRBJ1-1; no clear D gene. The CDR3 runs to 14 residues. Germline V CDR1 and CDR2: SGHTA, FQGTGA. V was cut by 5 bases and J by 4 bases, with 14 bases left in between. CDR3 sequence: CASSPSSGGTEAFF. The DNA for the CDR3 is TGTGCCAGCAGCCCGAGTTCCGGCGGCACTGAAGCTTTCTTT. Full variable domain (missing parts from reference TRBV7-3 and TRBJ1-1): GAGVSQTPSNKVTEKGKYVELRCDPISGHTALYWYRQSLGQGPEFLIYFQGTGAADDSGLPNDRFFAVRPEGSVSTLKIQRTERGDSAVYLCASSPSSGGTEAFFGQGTRLTVV.

V gene TRBV25-1 combines with J gene TRBJ2-4; D is perhaps TRBD2 (7 bases). CDR3 length: 14 residues. Germline CDR1 MGHDK, CDR2 SYGVNS. Trimming took off 3 bases at V and 6 bases at J, with 12 bases between the two ends. CDR3 sequence reads: CASSESRGANIQYF. Here the CDR3 DNA reads TGTGCCAGCAGTGAGTCACGGGGGGCAAACATTCAGTACTTC.

This clone has more than one count but fewer than ten. Within the sample, other DNA sequences also encode this same CDR3. The chain uses TRBV29-1 and TRBJ1-1; D is ambiguous. The germline V and J ends were trimmed by 6 bases and 1 base, with 9 bases remaining between them. The CDR3 totals 12 residues. Germline assignment: CDR1 SQVTM and CDR2 ANQGSEA. The CDR3 here is CSVRRGNTEAFF. CDR3 DNA: TGCAGCGTGAGGCGGGGGAACACTGAAGCTTTCTTT.

The chain links TRBV28 to TRBJ2-3; no clear D gene. Per germline, CDR1 MDHEN and CDR2 SYDVKM. V lost 3 bases and J 1 base, leaving 17 bases between the germline ends. This CDR3 spans 17 amino acids. The CDR3 sequence: CASSFPSGPGGTDTQYF. In nucleotides, the CDR3 is TGTGCCAGCAGTTTTCCCAGTGGGCCTGGGGGCACAGATACGCAGTATTTT.

The chain recombines TRBV7-9 with TRBJ2-4; 8 bases match TRBD1. This CDR3 region has 17 residues. CDR1 is SEHNR and CDR2 is FQNEAQ in the germline V gene (reference sequence). Trimming removed 5 bases from V and 2 bases from J; junction bases left unmatched: 11. The CDR3 is CASSPRGQGATKNIQYF. The CDR3 coding sequence is TGTGCCAGCAGCCCTCGGGGTCAGGGGGCGACCAAAAACATTCAGTACTTC.

This clone was seen only a few times. This sequence joins TRBV2 and TRBJ1-1; D is possibly TRBD1 (5 bases). CDR3 length: 13 residues. Germline V gene sequence: CDR1 SNHLY, CDR2 FYNNEI. Trimming removed 9 bases from V and 1 base from J, with 12 bases in between. The CDR3 sequence: CASGGERNTEAFF. CDR3 sequence (DNA): TGTGCCAGTGGGGGGGAGAGGAACACTGAAGCTTTCTTT. The complete variable domain, with remaining parts taken from reference TRBV2 and TRBJ1-1, reads EPEVTQTPSHQVTQMGQEVILRCVPISNHLYFYWYRQILGQKVEFLVSFYNNEISEKSEIFDDQFSVERPDGSNFTLKIRSTKLEDSAMYFCASGGERNTEAFFGQGTRLTVV.

V gene TRBV11-2 combines with J gene TRBJ2-3, with D unclear. The CDR3 consists of 15 residues. Germline CDR1 reads SGHAT; CDR2 reads FQNNGV. The V end lost 4 bases, the J end lost 5 bases, and 16 bases lay between the germline ends. The CDR3 loop reads CASSSWSVKGDTQYF. DNA for the CDR3: TGTGCCAGCAGCTCCTGGTCTGTGAAGGGAGATACGCAGTATTTT.

The chain couples TRBV14 to TRBJ2-7; either TRBD1 or TRBD2 may fit D (5 bases each). Germline loops: CDR1 SGHDN, CDR2 FVKESK. The CDR3 sequence is 17 residues long. V lost 4 bases, J lost 2 bases, and 21 bases lay in between. DNA of the CDR3: TGTGCCAGCAGCCTAAAGGGGCAGGGAGTTCGGGCCTACGAGCAGTACTTC. Protein: CASSLKGQGVRAYEQYF.

V usage is TRBV20-1 and J usage is TRBJ2-7; D gene unclear. Trimming removed 7 bases from V and 3 bases from J, with 10 bases in between. In germline, CDR1 is DFQATT, CDR2 SNEGSKA (reference sequence). This CDR3 spans 11 amino acids. CDR3: CSGTMVYEQYF. The CDR3, as DNA: TGCAGTGGTACTATGGTCTACGAGCAGTACTTC.

The chain has TRBV9 and TRBJ2-1, with TRBD2 identical over 10 bases. CDR3 size: 16 residues. V lost 0 bases to trimming and J lost 10 bases; unmatched junction nucleotides: 10. Germline-derived CDR1 and CDR2 are SGDLS and YYNGEE. In DNA, the CDR3 is TGTGCCAGCAGCGTAGGGAGGCTAGCGGGAGTAAGGGAGCAGTTCTTC. This sequence encodes CASSVGRLAGVREQFF.

The chain couples TRBV7-3 to TRBJ2-4, with 10 bases fitting TRBD2. V was pared by 2 bases and J by 2 bases, with 3 bases of the junction left unmatched. This CDR3 is 16 amino acids long. Germline values: CDR1 SGHTA, CDR2 FQGTGA. This CDR3 reads CASSLSSGRTKNIQYF. CDR3 DNA sequence: TGTGCCAGCAGCTTATCTAGCGGGAGAACCAAAAACATTCAGTACTTC.

This clone was counted between two and nine times. The chain joins TRBV5-1 to TRBJ2-2; a weak D match, TRBD2 (6 bases). The germline gives CDR1 SGHRS, CDR2 YFSETQ. Trimming took off 0 bases at V and 12 bases at J, with 12 bases between the two ends. This CDR3 spans 13 amino acids. CDR3 region: CASSLVGTDQLFF. The CDR3 DNA follows: TGCGCCAGCAGCTTGGTAGGGACTGATCAGCTGTTTTTT.

The chain is built from TRBV19 and TRBJ1-1, with D possibly TRBD1 on 6 matching bases. V gave up 6 bases and J gave up 7 bases, with 18 bases separating them. The germline V gene has CDR1 LNHDA and CDR2 SQIVND (reference sequence). The CDR3 contains 14 residues. The CDR3, as DNA: TGTGCCAGTAGCTCGGGACAAGGTTACTATGAAGCTTTCTTT. As protein: CASSSGQGYYEAFF. The variable domain in full, with the rest retrieved from reference TRBV19 and TRBJ1-1, is DGGITQSPKYLFRKEGQNVTLSCEQNLNHDAMYWYRQDPGQGLRLIYYSQIVNDFQKGDIAEGYSVSREKKESFPLTVTSAQKNPTAFYLCASSSGQGYYEAFFGQGTRLTVV.

The chain employs TRBV7-3 and TRBJ2-1, with D possibly matching TRBD2 (5 bases). V lost 2 bases and J 8 bases, leaving 10 bases between the germline ends. There are 13 residues in the CDR3. CDR1 SGHTA and CDR2 FQGTGA come from the germline V gene. The CDR3, as DNA: TGTGCCAGCAGCTTACTAGCTCCAGATGAGCAGTTCTTC. Translated: CASSLLAPDEQFF.